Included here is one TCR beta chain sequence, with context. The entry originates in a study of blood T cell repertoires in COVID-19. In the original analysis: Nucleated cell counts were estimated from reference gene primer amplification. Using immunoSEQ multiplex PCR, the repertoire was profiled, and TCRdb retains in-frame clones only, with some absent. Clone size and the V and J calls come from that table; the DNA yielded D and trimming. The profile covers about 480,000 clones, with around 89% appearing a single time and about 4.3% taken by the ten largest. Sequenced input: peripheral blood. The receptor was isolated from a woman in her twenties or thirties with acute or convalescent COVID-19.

DNA for the CDR3: TGTGCCAGCAGTCCCTCCCCCGTCGCGGGGGTTCCCTCAGATACGCAGTATTTT. As protein: CASSPSPVAGVPSDTQYF. This chain links TRBV27 with TRBJ2-3, with TRBD2 matching 7 bases. From germline, CDR1 is MNHEY and CDR2 SMNVEV (reference sequence). V was pared by 5 bases and J by 4 bases, with 18 bases of the junction left unmatched. The CDR3 consists of 18 residues.